This T cell receptor beta chain stems from a study of T cell changes during pregnancy in multiple sclerosis. This CDR3 comprises 16 residues. Germline CDR1 and CDR2: SGDLS and YYNGEE. The ends lost 0 bases at V and 4 bases at J; junction bases unmatched: 7. Some clones are missing from TCRdb's copy, which holds only in-frame ones; the method was immunoSEQ multiplex PCR. The table includes tens of thousands of clones, 80% to 95% detected once. This sequence originates from a female donor with multiple sclerosis, enrolled in a pregnancy study. The rearrangement uses TRBV9 and TRBJ2-3; 8 positions match TRBD2. Sequences were derived from peripheral blood, sampled in the second trimester of pregnancy. The CDR3 nucleotides are TGTGCCAGCAGCGTAGCGGGAGCGGGGGAAGCAGATACGCAGTATTTT. The encoded protein is CASSVAGAGEADTQYF.